This TCR beta chain derives from a study of T-cell reconstitution after alpha-beta-depleted transplantation in children. The germline V and J ends were trimmed by 3 bases and 2 bases, with 13 bases remaining between them. CDR3 length equals 15 residues. Researchers prepared the TCRbeta library using unique molecular identifiers, the study reports. MiXCR, run by TCRdb on the PCR reads, gives a single entry per CDR3 protein. The sample consists of 170,000 or so distinct CDR3 sequences, about 6.8% of them appearing once. This clonotype was observed many times. The genes are TRBV12-3 or TRBV12-4 and TRBJ2-5; D gene unclear. The TCR was taken from a human donor who donated a stem cell graft to a child with Wiskott-Aldrich syndrome. The sequenced sample was PBMCs from the stem cell graft donor, obtained from the stem cell graft. The CDR3 bases are TGTGCCAGCAGTTTGAGAGTGGGAACACAAGAGACCCAGTACTTC. Encoded protein: CASSLRVGTQETQYF.